Given below is one T cell receptor (beta chain) in context. The source of the sample is a study of blood T cell repertoires in COVID-19. As for the study in general: From T cells, B-cell-depleted T cells, or PBMCs came the material, which was cDNA or gDNA.

How the authors handled the data: Estimates of nucleated cell counts were drawn from the amplification of reference gene primers. The repertoire was sequenced with immunoSEQ multiplex PCR; TCRdb's copy has only in-frame clones and lacks some. V and J calls and clone size are given by that table; D and trimming were obtained from the DNA. Of some 260,000 clones in the sample, approximately 79% were seen once. The receptor was derived from a woman of 80 years or more with active or convalescent COVID-19. The sequencing sample was made of peripheral blood.

CDR3 amino acids: CACPTSGSYNEQFF. CDR3 bases: TGTGCCTGTCCGACTAGCGGCTCCTACAATGAGCAGTTCTTC. The chain joins TRBV30 to TRBJ2-1; TRBD2 matches 9 bases. Germline values: CDR1 GTSNPN, CDR2 SVGIG (reference sequence). The CDR3 extends over 14 amino acids. The J segment lost 0 bases and the V segment lost 6 bases, leaving 3 bases of the junction unmatched.